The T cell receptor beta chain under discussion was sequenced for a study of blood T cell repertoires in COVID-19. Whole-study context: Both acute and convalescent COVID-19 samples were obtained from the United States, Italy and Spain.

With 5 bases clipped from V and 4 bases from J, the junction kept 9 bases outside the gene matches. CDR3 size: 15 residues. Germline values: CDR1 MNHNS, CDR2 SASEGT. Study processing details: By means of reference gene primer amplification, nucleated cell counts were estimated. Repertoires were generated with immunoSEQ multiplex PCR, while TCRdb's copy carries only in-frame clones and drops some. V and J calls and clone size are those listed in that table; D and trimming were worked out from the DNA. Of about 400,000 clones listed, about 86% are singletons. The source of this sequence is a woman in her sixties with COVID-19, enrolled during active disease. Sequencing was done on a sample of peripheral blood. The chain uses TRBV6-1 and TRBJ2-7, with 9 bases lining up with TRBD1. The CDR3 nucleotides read TGTGCCAGCAGTCCCCGGACAGGGGCCCGGTACGAGCAGTACTTC. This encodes CASSPRTGARYEQYF.